This TCR beta chain stems from a study of cytomegalovirus exposure and HLA in healthy donors. Study-level findings and limits: 87-base-pair reads could not separate some V segments, including TRBV6-2 and TRBV6-3.

The primer mix had 60 Vbeta and 13 Jbeta primers. Here immunoSEQ multiplex PCR was the method, and the copy in TCRdb shows in-frame clones only, minus some. The profile shows 90,000 to 120,000 clones, 74% of them singletons. Germline V gene sequence: CDR1 SGHNT, CDR2 YENEEA. This CDR3 has 16 residues. V was clipped by 5 bases and J by 7 bases; unmatched bases: 13. This clone was picked up a small number of times. Antigen: not known. This clonotype was sampled from a woman aged 35 to 49 in good health and CMV-seropositive. This chain joins TRBV11-3 and TRBJ2-1; 8 bases match TRBD2. The specimen was PBMCs. For the CDR3, the DNA is TGTGCCAGCAGCCCCCGGGGGGGTAGCGGGTCGAATGAGCAGTTCTTC. It specifies CASSPRGGSGSNEQFF.